This entry is about one T cell receptor (beta chain). Its specificity is unknown. The PCR was carried out with 60 Vbeta primers and 13 Jbeta primers. Clones were sequenced by immunoSEQ multiplex PCR, and TCRdb holds only the in-frame ones, with some missing. Counted here are more than 65,000 clones, roughly 80% occurring once; the ten biggest clones make up over 3%. This sample stems from a study of cytomegalovirus exposure and HLA in healthy donors. Overall study results and limits: One variant, a missense change in DCLRE1C, was linked in a later analysis to TCR beta V- and J-gene trimming. In presence/absence analyses, roughly uniform sequencing depth across donors was assumed. Several of the most significant clusters were apparently associated with common viral pathogens in a later analysis.

Sequencing was carried out using PBMCs. The receptor comes from a middle-aged man in good health and CMV-seronegative.

The CDR3 DNA sequence: TGTGCCAGCAGCTTCCCCGAGCGGGGGCCGGCAGATACGCAGTATTTT. Its translation: CASSFPERGPADTQYF. The chain couples TRBV9 to TRBJ2-3; 8 nucleotides line up with TRBD2. The germline gives CDR1 SGDLS, CDR2 YYNGEE. Trimming cost V 4 bases and J 4 bases; bases outside gene matches: 11. This CDR3 is 16 amino acids long.